The text below deals with one TCR beta chain. These data belong to a study of vaccination and CD4 T cells after COVID-19. TCRdb reprocessed the PCR reads via MiXCR and lists one record per CDR3 protein. This sample has about 14,000 distinct CDR3 sequences, with over 65% found just once. The sequenced sample was CD4+ T cells from blood, obtained after SARS-CoV-2 vaccination. The TCR comes from a human donor who had recovered from COVID-19.

As DNA, the CDR3 is TGCAGTGCCAGGGCGAACACCGGGGAGCTGTTTTTT. Its translation: CSARANTGELFF. V is TRBV20-1 and J is TRBJ2-2; perhaps TRBD1 as D (5 bases). Germline CDR1 reads DFQATT; CDR2 reads SNEGSKA (reference sequence). The CDR3 totals 12 residues. The germline V and J ends were trimmed by 6 bases and 0 bases, with 5 bases remaining between them.